This is a list of T cell receptor beta chains from one sample in a study of cytomegalovirus exposure and HLA in healthy donors. Sequencing was performed with immunoSEQ multiplex PCR; in TCRdb, only in-frame clones are kept and a portion is missing. The sample includes 110,000 to 150,000 clones, approximately 94% seen only once; the top ten take 1.8%. The sequencing sample was made of PBMCs. The receptors here all came from a man younger than 35 in good health and CMV-seropositive. CDR3s include the opening cysteine and the closing phenylalanine or tryptophan. A D gene is named only where the DNA matches it firmly. Clone size is shown for a subset of rows, as once, few, many or a class of expanded clone.

TRBJ2-3,NA,TRBV4-1,TRBD1,CASSQETGASTDTQYF,TGCGCCAGCAGCCAGGAGACAGGGGCTAGCACAGATACGCAGTATTTT
TRBJ2-7,NA,TRBV5-6,NA,CASSLGYPRNEQYF,TGTGCCAGCAGCTTGGGCTACCCAAGAAACGAGCAGTACTTC
TRBJ2-5,NA,TRBV4-1,NA,CASSPGGGIEETQYF,TGCGCCAGCAGCCCAGGCGGGGGCATTGAAGAGACCCAGTACTTC
TRBJ2-7,NA,TRBV28,TRBD1,CASSGGGTGYHEQYF,TGTGCCAGCAGTGGAGGGGGGACAGGGTACCACGAGCAGTACTTC
TRBJ1-4,once,TRBV11-2,TRBD1,CASSFTGQGEKLFF,TGTGCCAGCAGCTTTACAGGACAGGGTGAAAAACTGTTTTTT
TRBJ2-7,NA,TRBV10-3,TRBD1,CAISRQGNEQYF,TGTGCCATCAGTAGACAGGGCAACGAGCAGTACTTC
TRBJ2-5,few,TRBV7-9,TRBD1,CASSPTRGSAETQYF,TGTGCCAGCAGCCCTACCAGGGGGTCTGCCGAGACCCAGTACTTC
TRBJ2-7,NA,TRBV28,NA,CASSLIGFYYEQYF,TGTGCCAGCAGTTTAATCGGTTTTTACTACGAGCAGTACTTC
TRBJ2-5,NA,TRBV6-1,NA,CASSEGGQAPGWETQYF,TGTGCCAGCAGTGAAGGTGGCCAGGCTCCCGGTTGGGAGACCCAGTACTTC
TRBJ1-2,NA,TRBV5-1,TRBD1,CASSLAFVTGGFGYTF,TGCGCCAGCAGCTTGGCCTTTGTAACAGGGGGCTTTGGCTACACCTTC
TRBJ2-3,NA,TRBV6-6,NA,CAGNRESTDTQYF,TGTGCCGGAAACAGGGAAAGCACAGATACGCAGTATTTT
TRBJ2-6,NA,TRBV27,TRBD2,CASSLRAGGSSGANVLTF,TGTGCCAGCAGTTTACGGGCGGGAGGGAGCTCTGGGGCCAACGTCCTGACTTTC
TRBJ2-2,NA,TRBV7-2,TRBD1,CASSLRGTGHTGELFF,TGTGCCAGCAGCTTACGTGGGACAGGGCACACCGGGGAGCTGTTTTTT
TRBJ1-5,NA,TRBV6-5,NA,CATGRGGVDQPQHF,TGTGCCACGGGGAGGGGGGGAGTCGATCAGCCCCAGCATTTT
TRBJ2-5,few,TRBV7-6,TRBD1,CASSKRQGAWETQYF,TGTGCCAGCAGCAAGCGACAGGGGGCCTGGGAGACCCAGTACTTC
TRBJ2-7,NA,TRBV29-1,NA,CSVEGSGDEQYF,TGCAGCGTTGAGGGGTCGGGAGACGAGCAGTACTTC
TRBJ2-7,NA,TRBV7-3,NA,CASSLDRFYEQYF,TGTGCCAGCAGTCTTGACAGATTCTACGAGCAGTACTTC
TRBJ1-2,NA,TRBV19,NA,CASSPGMGGGYGYTF,TGTGCCAGTAGCCCTGGCATGGGAGGGGGCTATGGCTACACCTTC
TRBJ1-2,NA,TRBV5-1,NA,CASSFEGGYTF,TGCGCCAGCAGCTTTGAGGGCGGCTACACCTTC
TRBJ2-7,NA,TRBV5-1,NA,CASSLQQGYEQYF,TGCGCCAGCAGCTTGCAACAGGGTTACGAGCAGTACTTC
TRBJ2-3,NA,TRBV27,NA,CASRKTSTDTQYF,TGTGCCAGCAGAAAGACTAGCACAGATACGCAGTATTTT
TRBJ1-1,NA,TRBV7-8,NA,CASSAPSGALNTEAFF,TGTGCCAGCAGCGCTCCATCAGGGGCCCTGAACACTGAAGCTTTCTTT
TRBJ2-1,once,TRBV5-1,TRBD1,CASSVGQALGSVEQFF,TGCGCCAGCAGCGTAGGACAGGCCCTTGGGTCCGTTGAGCAGTTCTTC
TRBJ2-5,once,TRBV11-2,NA,CASSLDMASPYF,TGTGCCAGCAGCTTAGATATGGCTTCGCCCTACTTC
TRBJ1-1,NA,TRBV15,NA,CATSRGAGNTEAFF,TGTGCCACCAGCAGGGGGGCGGGGAACACTGAAGCTTTCTTT
TRBJ2-4,NA,TRBV28,TRBD1,CASQSPDRAKHF,TGTGCCAGCCAGAGCCCCGACAGGGCCAAGCACTTC
TRBJ1-1,NA,TRBV19,NA,CASSAEYRRQGKAFF,TGTGCCAGTAGTGCGGAATACAGGCGGCAGGGGAAAGCTTTCTTT
TRBJ2-3,NA,TRBV19,TRBD1,CASSSYSGTGTDTQYF,TGTGCCAGTAGTTCATACTCCGGGACAGGGACAGATACGCAGTATTTT
TRBJ2-5,once,TRBV10-3,TRBD2,CAISERGLAGGDHKTQYF,TGTGCCATCAGTGAGCGCGGACTAGCGGGAGGGGATCACAAGACCCAGTACTTC
TRBJ2-3,NA,TRBV6-1,TRBD1,CASRPGQGVGDTQYF,TGTGCCAGCAGACCGGGACAGGGGGTGGGAGATACGCAGTATTTT
TRBJ2-3,NA,TRBV30,NA,CAWSVKNPGVSTDTQYF,TGTGCCTGGAGTGTTAAAAATCCGGGGGTTAGCACAGATACGCAGTATTTT
TRBJ2-5,NA,TRBV6-5,TRBD1,CASSYNRGSTTQYF,TGTGCCAGCAGTTACAACAGGGGATCTACGACCCAGTACTTC
TRBJ1-3,NA,TRBV18,NA,CASSPVVGDGNTIYF,TGTGCCAGCTCACCCGTTGTGGGCGATGGAAACACCATATATTTT
TRBJ2-6,NA,TRBV19,NA,CASSSDARPRALSGANVLTF,TGTGCCAGTAGTTCTGATGCACGCCCCAGGGCCCTCTCTGGGGCCAACGTCCTGACTTTC
TRBJ2-4,once,TRBV4-2,NA,CASSQDSGRFPIRARGDIQYF,TGTGCCAGCAGCCAAGATTCTGGTCGGTTCCCGATTCGGGCCCGCGGGGACATTCAGTACTTC
TRBJ1-2,NA,TRBV29-1,NA,CSVESVSHNVYGYTF,TGCAGCGTTGAATCCGTTAGCCATAACGTTTATGGCTACACCTTC
TRBJ2-7,NA,TRBV28,TRBD2,CASSLPSGRAYEQYF,TGTGCCAGCAGTTTACCTAGCGGGAGGGCCTACGAGCAGTACTTC
TRBJ1-1,once,TRBV27,TRBD1,CASSRGTGGIGEAFF,TGTGCCAGCAGTAGGGGGACAGGGGGCATTGGTGAAGCTTTCTTT
TRBJ2-7,NA,TRBV4-2,TRBD2,CASGGPSGTYEQYF,TGTGCCAGCGGTGGGCCTAGCGGGACCTACGAGCAGTACTTC
TRBJ2-7,NA,TRBV6-6,NA,CASRTGNEQYF,TGTGCCAGCAGAACAGGGAACGAGCAGTACTTC
TRBJ2-3,NA,TRBV4-1,TRBD2,CASSQVAGADTQYF,TGCGCCAGCAGCCAAGTTGCGGGGGCAGATACGCAGTATTTT
TRBJ2-1,NA,TRBV12-5,TRBD2,CASGLFAGATYNEQFF,TGTGCTAGTGGCCTTTTCGCGGGAGCCACCTACAATGAGCAGTTCTTC
TRBJ2-5,NA,TRBV2,TRBD1,CASSEGLRAGGETQYF,TGTGCCAGCAGTGAAGGCCTCCGGGCAGGGGGAGAGACCCAGTACTTC
TRBJ2-5,NA,TRBV14,NA,CASSHLTWYQETQYF,TGTGCCAGCAGCCACTTGACTTGGTACCAAGAGACCCAGTACTTC
TRBJ1-2,NA,TRBV19,TRBD1,CASSAGTGLAGYTF,TGTGCCAGTAGTGCAGGGACAGGTCTGGCTGGCTACACCTTC
TRBJ2-3,NA,TRBV27,TRBD2,CASSPASGTSLYF,TGTGCCAGCAGCCCAGCATCCGGGACTAGCTTGTATTTT
TRBJ2-1,NA,TRBV7-9,TRBD2,CASAGAGGRQFF,TGTGCCAGCGCGGGGGCGGGAGGGAGGCAGTTCTTC
TRBJ2-7,NA,TRBV29-1,NA,CSVEVRLGSYEQYF,TGCAGCGTTGAAGTGCGACTAGGATCTTACGAGCAGTACTTC
TRBJ2-1,NA,TRBV15,TRBD2,CATSRDKGLRFF,TGTGCCACCAGCAGAGATAAGGGACTAAGATTCTTC
TRBJ1-5,NA,TRBV30,TRBD1,CAWDTGVGQPQHF,TGTGCCTGGGACACAGGGGTAGGACAGCCCCAGCATTTT
TRBJ2-1,NA,TRBV7-9,NA,CASSLAGRGDEQFF,TGTGCCAGCAGCTTAGCTGGGAGGGGGGATGAGCAGTTCTTC
TRBJ2-1,NA,TRBV9,TRBD2,CASQRESSYNEQFF,TGTGCCAGCCAGCGGGAGTCTTCCTACAATGAGCAGTTCTTC
TRBJ2-5,NA,TRBV14,NA,CASSQDPGYQETQYF,TGTGCCAGCAGCCAAGACCCAGGGTACCAAGAGACCCAGTACTTC
TRBJ2-2,NA,TRBV5-1,NA,CASSLEGGGAVSGELFF,TGCGCCAGCAGCTTGGAAGGAGGCGGGGCCGTCTCCGGGGAGCTGTTTTTT
TRBJ2-5,NA,TRBV5-1,TRBD1,CASRALDRGEETQYF,TGCGCCAGCAGAGCCCTAGACAGGGGCGAAGAGACCCAGTACTTC